This T cell receptor beta chain was profiled in a study of T cell changes during pregnancy in multiple sclerosis. Assay used: immunoSEQ multiplex PCR; TCRdb lists only in-frame clones, some missing. Here the sample spans around 59,000 clones, over 90% being singletons. Sequenced here: peripheral blood, sampled in the first trimester of pregnancy. This receptor was taken from a female donor with multiple sclerosis, enrolled in a pregnancy study.

In DNA form, the CDR3 reads TGTGCCAGCAGTTTAGGGACAGGGCGCAATGAGCAGTTCTTC. It yields the protein CASSLGTGRNEQFF. V gene TRBV27 combines with J gene TRBJ2-1; 9 bases are shared with TRBD1. V shed 2 bases and J 6 bases; nucleotides not matched to a gene: 2. The CDR3 contains 14 residues. CDR1 and CDR2 from the germline V gene are MNHEY and SMNVEV (reference sequence).